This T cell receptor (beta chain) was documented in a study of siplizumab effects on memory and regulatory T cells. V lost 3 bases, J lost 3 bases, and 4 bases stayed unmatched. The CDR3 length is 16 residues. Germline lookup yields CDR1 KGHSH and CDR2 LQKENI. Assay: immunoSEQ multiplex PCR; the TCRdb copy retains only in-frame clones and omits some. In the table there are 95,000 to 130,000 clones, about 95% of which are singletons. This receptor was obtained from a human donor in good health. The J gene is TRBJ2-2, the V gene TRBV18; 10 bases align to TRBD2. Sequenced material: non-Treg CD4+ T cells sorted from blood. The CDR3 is CASSPGLARDTGELFF. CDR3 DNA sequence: TGTGCCAGCTCACCGGGACTAGCGCGTGACACCGGGGAGCTGTTTTTT.